This TCR beta chain was documented in a study of Ad26.COV2.S vaccination and SARS-CoV-2 variants. At the level of the study: Ad26.COV2.S arm of COV1001 included the donor. General study results and limits: Researchers reported similar non-spike TCR breadth in vaccine and placebo recipients. Post-vaccination breadth of spike-specific CD8+ and CD4+ T cell responses was reportedly substantial.

Treatment described: some 19 received Ad26.COV2.S at low or high dose, single or two shots; a few received placebo; per-sample allocation not given. Specimen acquisition occurred on day 63 following the initial vaccine or placebo injection. This table comes from immunoSEQ multiplex PCR, and its TCRdb copy is limited to in-frame clones, with some not included. The sample has hundreds of thousands of clones, approximately 84% seen once. V was clipped by 2 bases and J by 6 bases; unmatched bases: 1. The germline V gene has CDR1 MNHEY and CDR2 SVGEGT. The CDR3 extends over 13 amino acids. Remarks on this clone: Its antigen is unknown.

The chain recombines TRBV6-2 or TRBV6-3 with TRBJ1-5, with 7 bases lining up with TRBD1. The sequencing used peripheral blood, collected in a trial of Ad26.COV2.S vaccine versus placebo. The source of this sequence is a person aged 18-65 years who received the Ad26.COV2.S COVID-19 vaccine or a placebo. Here the CDR3 DNA reads TGTGCCAGCAGTTACGGGACAGTTCAGCCCCAGCATTTT. Its protein is CASSYGTVQPQHF.